The 22 T cell receptor beta chains below were found in one sample sequenced in a study of memory CD4+ T cells and cytomegalovirus serostatus. The sort gate was single viable CD3+CD4+CD8-CD45RO+ cells for memory CD4+ T cells. Assay used: immunoSEQ multiplex PCR; TCRdb lists only in-frame clones, some missing. The sample contains about 56,000 clones, roughly 82% of which appear only once. Sequenced input: memory CD4+ T cells from blood. These receptors came from an adult in good health and CMV-seronegative.

This clone was detected only once. The CDR3 region is CASSLARTGRTETQYF. For the CDR3, the DNA is TGTGCCAGCAGCTTAGCGCGGACAGGGAGAACAGAGACCCAGTACTTC. The chain is built from TRBV7-8 and TRBJ2-5; 8 bases map to TRBD1. Germline-derived CDR1 and CDR2 are SGHVS and FQNEAQ. Unmatched junction bases numbered 7, after V lost 0 bases and J lost 4 bases. This CDR3 spans 16 amino acids.

This chain joins TRBV2 and TRBJ2-3; maybe TRBD1 (5 bases). The germline V and J ends were trimmed by 7 bases and 0 bases, with 11 bases remaining between them. The CDR3 is made up of 14 amino acids. The germline V gene has CDR1 SNHLY and CDR2 FYNNEI. The CDR3 nucleotides are TGTGCCAGCATCTGGGGCTCAAGCACAGATACGCAGTATTTT. Translated: CASIWGSSTDTQYF. Full variable domain (remainder filled in from reference TRBV2 and TRBJ2-3): EPEVTQTPSHQVTQMGQEVILRCVPISNHLYFYWYRQILGQKVEFLVSFYNNEISEKSEIFDDQFSVERPDGSNFTLKIRSTKLEDSAMYFCASIWGSSTDTQYFGPGTRLTVL.

The CDR3 spells CASSLAQALPIHQETQYF. The CDR3 nucleotides read TGCGCCAGCAGCTTGGCCCAAGCCCTCCCCATACACCAAGAGACCCAGTACTTC. The chain links TRBV5-1 to TRBJ2-5; D is unresolved. The CDR3 runs 18 residues. V was clipped by 0 bases and J by 0 bases, with 18 bases between them. Germline V gene data show CDR1 as SGHRS and CDR2 as YFSETQ.

The V call is TRBV27, the J call TRBJ2-7; TRBD2 matches 8 bases. V was clipped by 4 bases and J by 7 bases; unmatched bases: 9. CDR3 size: 14 residues. From germline, CDR1 is MNHEY and CDR2 SMNVEV (reference sequence). DNA for the CDR3: TGTGCCAGCAGTTGGGGGCGGGGGGCAGAGGAGCAGTACTTC. Translating gives CASSWGRGAEEQYF.

The gene calls are TRBV7-2 and TRBJ2-6; possible D gene TRBD1, 6 bases. This CDR3 has 18 amino acids. Looked up from germline, CDR1 is SGHTA and CDR2 is FQGNSA. Trimming pared 3 bases from V and 1 base from J, leaving 16 bases between. In nucleotides, the CDR3 is TGTGCCAGCAGCTTCTTTTGGGACACCGTGTCTGGGGCCAACGTCCTGACTTTC. It yields the protein CASSFFWDTVSGANVLTF.

This chain uses TRBV11-3 with TRBJ1-1, with D possibly matching TRBD1 (5 bases). CDR3 length: 18 residues. Trimming shortened V by 0 bases and J by 3 bases, and 20 bases separated the two germline ends. CDR1 is SGHNT, CDR2 YENEEA, per germline. CDR3 sequence: CASSLDNLSGTLDTEAFF. The CDR3 DNA follows: TGTGCCAGCAGCTTAGACAACCTCAGCGGGACTTTGGACACTGAAGCTTTCTTT.

The chain uses TRBV5-1 and TRBJ1-1, with D perhaps matching TRBD1 (6 bases). This CDR3 is built from 14 residues. CDR1 SGHRS and CDR2 YFSETQ come from the germline V gene. The ends were cut back, 0 bases at V and 3 bases at J, with 9 bases in the middle. CDR3 DNA: TGCGCCAGCAGCTTGGGGTACAGGGACACTGAAGCTTTCTTT. It yields the protein CASSLGYRDTEAFF.

The count of this clone is one. The rearrangement links TRBV28 to TRBJ1-2; D is undetermined. The CDR3 is made up of 14 amino acids. Germline V lookup: CDR1 MDHEN, CDR2 SYDVKM. The ends were cut back, 5 bases at V and 1 base at J, with 11 bases in the middle. In nucleotides, the CDR3 is TGTGCCAGCAGTAGGCCACACGTTAACTATGGCTACACCTTC. Its protein product is CASSRPHVNYGYTF.

This chain connects TRBV11-1 to TRBJ1-6; maybe TRBD1 (5 bases). The germline V gene encodes CDR1 SGHAT and CDR2 FQDESV (reference sequence). Between the trimmed V and J ends, which lost 5 bases and 8 bases, there was a span of 10 bases. There are 13 residues in the CDR3. CDR3 nucleotides: TGTGCCAGCAGCAGGGACCTTCATTCACCCCTCCACTTT. Translated, it gives CASSRDLHSPLHF.

The chain joins TRBV11-1 to TRBJ2-7, with unresolved D. V shed 4 bases and J shed 2 bases, with 12 bases lying between them. Germline V CDR1 and CDR2: SGHAT, FQDESV (reference sequence). The CDR3 runs 14 residues. The CDR3 DNA sequence: TGTGCCAGCAGCTCGGAACCTAAACCCTACGAGCAGTACTTC. Translating gives CASSSEPKPYEQYF.

The chain recombines TRBV30 with TRBJ1-1; no clear D gene. The CDR3 covers 14 residues. The V end was cut by 0 bases, the J end by 3 bases, with 11 bases between. In germline, CDR1 is GTSNPN, CDR2 SVGIG (reference sequence). CDR3 bases: TGTGCCTGGAGTGTAGGGTCAAGATACACTGAAGCTTTCTTT. It encodes CAWSVGSRYTEAFF.

This chain connects TRBV9 to TRBJ2-1; 10 bases match TRBD2. V lost 0 bases, J lost 4 bases, and 4 bases stayed unmatched. The CDR3 is 16 residues long. CDR1 and CDR2 from the germline V gene are SGDLS and YYNGEE. DNA for the CDR3: TGTGCCAGCAGCGTAGATTCACTAGCGGGATACAATGAGCAGTTCTTC. Its protein product is CASSVDSLAGYNEQFF.

The chain combines TRBV6-5 with TRBJ2-7; TRBD1 aligns across 8 bases. This CDR3 spans 13 amino acids. Germline CDR1 and CDR2: MNHEY and SVGAGI. V was clipped by 6 bases and J by 7 bases; unmatched bases: 8. The CDR3 sequence is CASRDRVWGEQYF. DNA for the CDR3: TGTGCCAGCAGGGACAGGGTCTGGGGTGAGCAGTACTTC.

The V call is TRBV7-2, the J call TRBJ2-5; 13 bases line up with TRBD2. Germline assignment: CDR1 SGHTA and CDR2 FQGNSA. The CDR3 length is 15 residues. After removal of 5 bases from V and 5 bases from J, the junction contained 5 bases not matched to a gene. The chain's CDR3 is CASSQLAGGRETQYF. For the CDR3, the DNA is TGTGCCAGCAGCCAACTAGCGGGGGGGCGTGAGACCCAGTACTTC.

The chain is built from TRBV11-2 and TRBJ2-5; maybe TRBD2 (6 bases). Germline-derived CDR1 and CDR2 are SGHAT and FQNNGV. Trimming shortened V by 0 bases and J by 1 base, and 9 bases separated the two germline ends. The CDR3 covers 15 residues. This CDR3 is CASSLEFGGQETQYF. The CDR3, as DNA: TGTGCCAGCAGCTTAGAGTTCGGGGGCCAAGAGACCCAGTACTTC.

The J gene is TRBJ1-4, the V gene TRBV4-1, with D unresolved. V shed 4 bases and J shed 5 bases, with 14 bases lying between them. CDR1 MGHRA and CDR2 YSYEKL come from the germline V gene. This CDR3 comprises 15 residues. In DNA form, the CDR3 reads TGCGCCAGCAGCCTCGCAACCGGGGTCAATGAAAAACTGTTTTTT. This codes for CASSLATGVNEKLFF.

This clone has more than one count but fewer than ten. The chain employs TRBV29-1 and TRBJ1-2; no reliable D call. This CDR3 spans 11 amino acids. Germline V gives CDR1 SQVTM, CDR2 ANQGSEA. Trimming took 4 bases from V and 6 from J, leaving 9 bases between them. The CDR3 sequence: CSVVFLDGYTF. CDR3 sequence (DNA): TGCAGCGTTGTCTTCCTGGATGGCTACACCTTC.

This sequence joins TRBV6-5 and TRBJ2-3; possibly TRBD2 for D (6 bases). Per germline, CDR1 MNHEY and CDR2 SVGAGI. CDR3 length: 14 amino acids. Deletions cut 7 bases from V and 1 base from J, with 12 bases between. This chain's CDR3 is CASTDKRGTDTQYF. As DNA, the CDR3 is TGTGCCAGCACAGACAAGCGGGGCACAGATACGCAGTATTTT.

Note on this clone: This may stem from a read error, because a much larger clone lies one nucleotide away. This chain connects TRBV10-3 to TRBJ1-1; tentatively, D is TRBD1 (5 bases). Germline lookup yields CDR1 ENHRY and CDR2 SYGVKD. The CDR3 totals 13 residues. Trimming took 6 bases from V and 1 from J, leaving 9 bases between them. In DNA form, the CDR3 reads TGTGCCATCAGATTCGGACAGAACACTGAAGCTTTCTTT. It translates to CAIRFGQNTEAFF.

This sequence joins TRBV30 and TRBJ1-1; no clear D. The CDR3 runs 14 residues. V gave up 2 bases and J gave up 0 bases, with 10 bases separating them. Germline V gives CDR1 GTSNPN, CDR2 SVGIG (reference sequence). CDR3 coding DNA: TGTGCCTGGAGTTCGGGATCCATGAACACTGAAGCTTTCTTT. This encodes CAWSSGSMNTEAFF.

The V and J genes are TRBV6-5 and TRBJ1-6; D is undetermined. The CDR3 consists of 16 residues. The V end was cut by 1 base, the J end by 6 bases, with 13 bases between. CDR1 MNHEY and CDR2 SVGAGI come from the germline V gene. Here the CDR3 DNA reads TGTGCCAGCAGTTACTGGGGAGGTTGGAGTAATTCACCCCTCCACTTT. This gives the protein CASSYWGGWSNSPLHF.

The rearrangement links TRBV7-8 to TRBJ1-5; possible D gene TRBD1, 6 bases. Germline CDR1 is SGHVS and CDR2 is FQNEAQ. The ends were cut back, 5 bases at V and 6 bases at J, with 11 bases in the middle. The CDR3 consists of 13 residues. CDR3 sequence: CASSRTEGQPQHF. Here the CDR3 DNA reads TGTGCCAGCAGCCGGACAGAGGGTCAGCCCCAGCATTTT.